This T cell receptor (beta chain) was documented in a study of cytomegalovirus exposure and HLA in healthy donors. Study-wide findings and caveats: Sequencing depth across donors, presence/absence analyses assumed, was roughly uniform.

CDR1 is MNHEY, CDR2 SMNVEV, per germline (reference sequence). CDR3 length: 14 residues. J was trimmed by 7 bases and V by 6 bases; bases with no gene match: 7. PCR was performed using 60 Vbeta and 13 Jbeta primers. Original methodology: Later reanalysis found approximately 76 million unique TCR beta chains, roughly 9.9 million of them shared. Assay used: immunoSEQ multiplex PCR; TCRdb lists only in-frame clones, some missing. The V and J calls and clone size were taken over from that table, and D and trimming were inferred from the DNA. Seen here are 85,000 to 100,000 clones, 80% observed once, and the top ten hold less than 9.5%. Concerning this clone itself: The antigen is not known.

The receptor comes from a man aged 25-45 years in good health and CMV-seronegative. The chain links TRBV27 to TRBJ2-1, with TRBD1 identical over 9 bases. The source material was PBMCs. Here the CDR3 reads CASRAPQGANEQFF. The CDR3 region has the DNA TGTGCCAGCAGAGCCCCACAGGGGGCGAATGAGCAGTTCTTC.